Sequencing of this TCR beta chain was carried out in a study of patients and donors after allogeneic stem cell transplantation. This CDR3 is 16 amino acids long. Germline trimming cut 2 bases from V and 5 bases from J; bases unmatched to any gene: 4. The germline V gene encodes CDR1 SGHRS and CDR2 YFSETQ. This clonotype was seen repeatedly, ten times or more. TCRdb independently ran MiXCR on the RT-PCR reads; one entry per CDR3 protein. The table lists fewer than 500,000 distinct CDR3 sequences, approximately 16% of them singletons. This chain connects TRBV5-1 to TRBJ1-6; TRBD1 matches at 10 bases. Sequences were obtained from blood, either unsorted or a sorted T cell fraction (not recorded which). The sequence was collected from a human donor who was either an allogeneic HSCT recipient or a stem cell or donor lymphocyte infusion donor (not recorded which). It is not recorded whose cells these are; they may come from a transplant donor. The CDR3 here is CASSFPGQGNNSPLHF. CDR3 nucleotides: TGCGCCAGCAGCTTCCCGGGACAGGGGAATAATTCACCCCTCCACTTT.